The 29 T cell receptor beta chains reported below all come from one sample, sequenced in a study of shared clonotypes between healthy human individuals (dated by TCRdb to the early 2020s). The library was built by means of the immunoSEQ multiplex PCR assay. TCRdb retrieved this table from immuneACCESS and kept in-frame rearrangements only. Not all clones are present; in checked studies, unresolved V genes account for under half, and no reason is known for the remainder. The sample has millions of clones on record, more than 80% of them singletons. The top ten hold 0.35% to 0.5% of the sample. Sequencing was performed on naive CD4+ T cells from PBMCs. This sample's cell subset or site label indicates: CD45RA+ positively selected. Source of these receptors: a man between 18 and 35 years old in good health. Some clones in this sample may be carry-over from other donors' samples.

This clone was seen once. The rearrangement links TRBV4-3 to TRBJ2-7, with a possible D match to TRBD1 (6 bases). This CDR3 comprises 16 residues. V lost 1 base to trimming and J lost 0 bases, with 13 bases between them. Germline V gene data show CDR1 as LGHNA and CDR2 as YSLEER. The CDR3 bases are TGCGCCAGCAGCCAAGTGATCCGGACAGACTCCTACGAGCAGTACTTC. Residues: CASSQVIRTDSYEQYF.

A word on this clone: Different DNA sequences within this sample yield the same CDR3. The gene calls are TRBV5-5 and TRBJ2-7; D is perhaps TRBD1 or TRBD2 (5 bases each). Germline CDR1 reads SGHKS; CDR2 reads YYEKEE (reference sequence). The length of the CDR3 is 15 residues. V was clipped by 5 bases and J by 0 bases, with 15 bases between them. This chain's CDR3 is CASSSGPTSSYEQYF. In nucleotides, the CDR3 is TGTGCCAGCAGTTCGGGACCGACGAGCTCCTACGAGCAGTACTTC.

The chain recombines TRBV19 with TRBJ1-5; D is ambiguous. From germline, CDR1 is LNHDA and CDR2 SQIVND (reference sequence). Trimming shortened V by 1 base and J by 0 bases, and 13 bases separated the two germline ends. The CDR3 totals 17 residues. The chain's CDR3 is CASSIVPATYSNQPQHF. DNA of the CDR3: TGTGCCAGTAGTATAGTGCCAGCCACCTATAGCAATCAGCCCCAGCATTTT.

This sequence joins TRBV29-1 and TRBJ2-7; perhaps TRBD1 as D (5 bases). CDR1 and CDR2 from the germline V gene are SQVTM and ANQGSEA. The germline V and J ends were trimmed by 4 bases and 5 bases, with 12 bases remaining between them. The CDR3 spans 12 residues. The CDR3 DNA sequence: TGCAGCGTTGGCAGGGTTTTCGACGAGCAGTACTTC. This codes for CSVGRVFDEQYF.

This chain links TRBV19 with TRBJ2-6; TRBD1 is a possible D gene (6 bases). In germline, CDR1 is LNHDA, CDR2 SQIVND (reference sequence). The CDR3 length is 15 residues. V lost 5 bases, J lost 4 bases, and 12 bases lay in between. In DNA form, the CDR3 reads TGTGCCAGTAGTGCGTACAGGGTCGGGGCCAACGTCCTGACTTTC. It translates to CASSAYRVGANVLTF.

The chain links TRBV13 to TRBJ2-5; D may correspond to TRBD1 or TRBD2 (6 bases each). The V and J ends lost 0 bases and 1 base respectively, with 15 bases between them. CDR1 PRHDT and CDR2 FYEKMQ come from the germline V gene (reference sequence). This CDR3 is 17 amino acids long. The CDR3 reads CASSLGSGALTQETQYF. Here the CDR3 DNA reads TGTGCCAGCAGCTTAGGCTCGGGGGCACTAACCCAAGAGACCCAGTACTTC.

This chain joins TRBV5-1 and TRBJ1-1, with no clear D. Trimming stripped 4 bases from V and 3 bases from J, with 10 bases between. The CDR3 runs 13 residues. Germline V gene data show CDR1 as SGHRS and CDR2 as YFSETQ. CDR3 coding DNA: TGCGCCAGCAGCGTGGACGGCTACACTGAAGCTTTCTTT. It translates to CASSVDGYTEAFF.

The chain uses TRBV7-2 and TRBJ2-2; weak D call: TRBD2 (6 bases). Trimming shortened V by 5 bases and J by 0 bases, and 10 bases separated the two germline ends. This CDR3 region has 15 residues. Per germline, CDR1 SGHTA and CDR2 FQGNSA. The CDR3 loop reads CASSISGSNTGELFF. The CDR3 DNA reads as TGTGCCAGCAGCATTAGCGGCTCGAACACCGGGGAGCTGTTTTTT.

This clone was found once. V is TRBV7-7 and J is TRBJ2-6; 8 bases align to TRBD1. The V gene's germline CDR1 is SSHAT and CDR2 FNYEAQ (reference sequence). The length of the CDR3 is 16 residues. V dropped 5 bases and J dropped 2; count of bases not matched to a gene: 5. CDR3 residues: CASSPEQGAGANVLTF. Here the CDR3 DNA reads TGTGCCAGCAGCCCCGAACAGGGGGCTGGGGCCAACGTCCTGACTTTC.

This chain joins TRBV7-9 and TRBJ2-2; 8 bases are a match to TRBD2. V shed 5 bases and J 4 bases; nucleotides not matched to a gene: 15. CDR3 size: 18 residues. Germline CDR1 reads SEHNR; CDR2 reads FQNEAQ (reference sequence). CDR3 nucleotide sequence: TGTGCCAGCAGCACAGTAGCGGGAAAGCTCGGTGGCACCGGGGAGCTGTTTTTT. This translates into CASSTVAGKLGGTGELFF.

The rearrangement uses TRBV28 and TRBJ1-1, with 10 bases fitting TRBD1. The CDR3 length is 15 residues. Germline assignment: CDR1 MDHEN and CDR2 SYDVKM. The junction had 4 bases not matched to a gene; V was cut back by 5 bases and J by 1 base. The CDR3 coding sequence is TGTGCCAGCAGTCCGGGGGACAGGGGGAACACTGAAGCTTTCTTT. Amino acid sequence: CASSPGDRGNTEAFF.

The gene calls are TRBV9 and TRBJ2-2; D is possibly TRBD1 or TRBD2 (5 bases each). This CDR3 is built from 15 residues. V shed 3 bases and J shed 3 bases, with 12 bases lying between them. CDR1 SGDLS and CDR2 YYNGEE come from the germline V gene. The chain's CDR3 is CASSAGARHTGELFF. The DNA for the CDR3 is TGTGCCAGCAGCGCCGGGGCTCGGCACACCGGGGAGCTGTTTTTT.

DNA of the CDR3: TGCGCCAGCAGCCGTGGGGTAGGAGGACTACTAGACTATGGCTACACCTTC. Its translation is CASSRGVGGLLDYGYTF. V gene TRBV4-3 combines with J gene TRBJ1-2; D remains ambiguous. V lost 4 bases and J lost 3, with 21 bases in between. The length of the CDR3 is 17 residues. Germline V gene sequence: CDR1 LGHNA, CDR2 YSLEER.

The V and J genes are TRBV19 and TRBJ2-1, with TRBD2 identical over 7 bases. The CDR3 spans 16 residues. The germline CDR1 and CDR2 sequences are LNHDA and SQIVND (reference sequence). The junction had 13 bases not matched to a gene; V was cut back by 7 bases and J by 4 bases. Here the CDR3 reads CASTPRAAGTYNEQFF. DNA for the CDR3: TGTGCCAGTACCCCAAGGGCAGCGGGGACTTACAATGAGCAGTTCTTC. The whole variable domain, filled in from reference TRBV19 and TRBJ2-1, reads DGGITQSPKYLFRKEGQNVTLSCEQNLNHDAMYWYRQDPGQGLRLIYYSQIVNDFQKGDIAEGYSVSREKKESFPLTVTSAQKNPTAFYLCASTPRAAGTYNEQFFGPGTRLTVL.

The chain has TRBV10-1 and TRBJ2-7; the D is unclear. CDR1 WNHNN and CDR2 SYGVQD come from the germline V gene (reference sequence). The V end lost 3 bases, the J end lost 2 bases, and 14 bases lay between the germline ends. This CDR3 is 15 amino acids long. The chain's CDR3 is CASSETLGPTYEQYF. The CDR3 DNA follows: TGCGCCAGCAGTGAAACACTGGGCCCAACCTACGAGCAGTACTTC.

V gene TRBV6-6 combines with J gene TRBJ2-3; a possible D gene is TRBD2 (5 bases). CDR1 MNHNY and CDR2 SVGAGI come from the germline V gene (reference sequence). Trimming pared 6 bases from V and 3 bases from J, leaving 7 bases between. The CDR3 length is 12 residues. The CDR3: CASSLATDTQYF. The CDR3, as DNA: TGTGCCAGCAGCCTAGCAACAGATACGCAGTATTTT.

This sequence joins TRBV6-1 and TRBJ1-1; D perhaps matches TRBD1 (5 bases). CDR1 and CDR2 from the germline V gene are MNHNS and SASEGT. The V gene lost 6 bases and the J gene lost 1 base, with 12 bases spanning the gap. This CDR3 region has 14 residues. The CDR3 loop reads CASSGLQGNTEAFF. The CDR3 DNA sequence: TGTGCCAGCAGCGGCCTTCAGGGGAACACTGAAGCTTTCTTT.

The CDR3 DNA sequence: TGTGCCAGCAGCTTTCAGTTTGGAAACACCATATATTTT. It translates to CASSFQFGNTIYF. The chain recombines TRBV11-2 with TRBJ1-3; D is ambiguous. V dropped 3 bases and J dropped 3 bases, with 6 bases sitting between them. The CDR3 is made up of 13 amino acids. The germline CDR1 and CDR2 sequences are SGHAT and FQNNGV.

This clone came up once. The chain links TRBV5-1 to TRBJ2-1, with 8 bases that match TRBD2. The CDR3 runs to 15 residues. The germline gives CDR1 SGHRS, CDR2 YFSETQ. V dropped 0 bases and J dropped 5; count of bases not matched to a gene: 4. The CDR3 here is CASSLEGLGNNEQFF. CDR3 nucleotides: TGCGCCAGCAGCTTGGAGGGACTAGGGAACAATGAGCAGTTCTTC.

CDR3 residues: CASIPEVTYNEQFF. For the CDR3, the DNA is TGTGCCAGCATTCCGGAGGTTACCTACAATGAGCAGTTCTTC. The chain carries TRBV2 and TRBJ2-1; possible D gene TRBD2, 5 bases. The CDR3 is made up of 14 amino acids. In germline, CDR1 is SNHLY, CDR2 FYNNEI. Trimming left V 7 bases short and J 2 bases short, with 12 bases between.

The chain employs TRBV6-1 and TRBJ1-2; 8 nucleotides line up with TRBD1. Germline V CDR1 and CDR2: MNHNS, SASEGT. After removal of 8 bases from V and 1 base from J, the junction contained 9 bases not matched to a gene. There are 15 residues in the CDR3. The CDR3 region is CASVSGTGNNYGYTF. CDR3 DNA: TGTGCCAGCGTCTCCGGGACAGGAAATAACTATGGCTACACCTTC.

This chain connects TRBV9 to TRBJ1-4, with TRBD1 matching 8 bases. CDR1 is SGDLS, CDR2 YYNGEE, per germline. The length of the CDR3 is 18 residues. With V trimmed by 2 bases and J by 1 base, 10 bases remained unmatched. Here the CDR3 reads CASSVFSGGAVTNEKLFF. The DNA of the CDR3 is TGTGCCAGCAGCGTTTTTTCAGGGGGCGCCGTAACTAATGAAAAACTGTTTTTT.

The chain uses TRBV6-1 and TRBJ1-3, with D possibly TRBD1 on 5 matching bases. The CDR3 is made up of 16 amino acids. Germline V gene data show CDR1 as MNHNS and CDR2 as SASEGT. V shed 4 bases and J shed 0 bases, with 13 bases lying between them. CDR3 DNA sequence: TGTGCCAGCAGTGTCACCAGGGAAAGCTCTGGAAACACCATATATTTT. Translation gives CASSVTRESSGNTIYF.

This clone has a single count. The rearrangement uses TRBV7-3 and TRBJ2-1, with TRBD2 matching over 8 bases. Germline values: CDR1 SGHTA, CDR2 FQGTGA. The CDR3 length is 15 residues. V was pared by 3 bases and J by 3 bases, with 4 bases of the junction left unmatched. CDR3 nucleotides: TGTGCCAGCAGCTTCGAGAGCGGGAGCTACAATGAGCAGTTCTTC. Its translation: CASSFESGSYNEQFF.

For this clone: Other DNA sequences in the same sample also yield this CDR3. The V gene is TRBV7-9, the J gene TRBJ2-7; D possibly corresponds to TRBD2 (5 bases). The CDR3 loop spans 14 amino acids. Trimming removed 2 bases from V and 1 base from J, with 9 bases in between. CDR1 SEHNR and CDR2 FQNEAQ come from the germline V gene (reference sequence). This chain's CDR3 is CASSLSGSSYEQYF. CDR3 bases: TGTGCCAGCAGCTTAAGTGGGAGTTCCTACGAGCAGTACTTC.

The genes are TRBV18 and TRBJ1-1; 8 positions agree with TRBD1. The CDR3 contains 16 residues. Per germline, CDR1 KGHSH and CDR2 LQKENI. The trim removed 3 bases at V and 0 bases at J, leaving 6 bases unmatched. CDR3 DNA: TGTGCCAGCTCACCGACTGCGGGACAGGTGAACACTGAAGCTTTCTTT. As protein: CASSPTAGQVNTEAFF.

The chain has TRBV6-1 and TRBJ1-5; no definite D call. This CDR3 is built from 14 residues. Germline assignment: CDR1 MNHNS and CDR2 SASEGT. V lost 5 bases to trimming and J lost 7 bases, with 15 bases between them. Here the CDR3 reads CASSRPGSFQPQHF. The DNA for the CDR3 is TGTGCCAGCAGTCGCCCCGGTTCTTTCCAGCCCCAGCATTTT.

This clone was counted a single time. The chain employs TRBV5-1 and TRBJ2-7; 8 bases are shared with TRBD1. The CDR3 runs 16 residues. The germline CDR1 and CDR2 sequences are SGHRS and YFSETQ. Unmatched junction bases numbered 8, after V lost 0 bases and J lost 3 bases. The CDR3 is CASSLVPDRVVYEQYF. DNA of the CDR3: TGCGCCAGCAGCTTGGTTCCGGACAGGGTAGTCTACGAGCAGTACTTC.

This clone was seen once. V usage is TRBV28 and J usage is TRBJ2-7; D unclear. V was shortened by 6 bases and J by 2 bases, with 17 bases between the two germline ends. The CDR3 spans 15 residues. Per the germline V gene, CDR1 is MDHEN and CDR2 is SYDVKM. DNA of the CDR3: TGTGCCAGCAGCAGCCTCGATGGCACGCCCTACGAGCAGTACTTC. As protein: CASSSLDGTPYEQYF.